The 32 T cell receptor beta chains below come from one sample, sequenced in a study of blood T cell repertoires in COVID-19. Assay used: immunoSEQ multiplex PCR; TCRdb lists only in-frame clones, some missing. Altogether 97,000 or so clones are present, 90% being singletons, with the ten largest covering 5% to 6%. Sequenced: peripheral blood. The receptors were gathered from a middle-aged man with acute or convalescent COVID-19.

This chain uses TRBV6-4 with TRBJ2-3; a weak D match, TRBD2 (5 bases). The germline CDR1 and CDR2 sequences are MRHNA and SNTAGT. V was cut by 6 bases and J by 0 bases, with 10 bases left in between. This CDR3 is 14 amino acids long. The CDR3 nucleotides read TGTGCCAGCAGAGCTAGCCTTAGCACAGATACGCAGTATTTT. Its translation: CASRASLSTDTQYF.

The DNA for the CDR3 is TGTGCCAGCAGTAATCGGGACTCAAGCTCCTACGAGCAGTACTTC. Translating gives CASSNRDSSSYEQYF. V and J are TRBV6-5 and TRBJ2-7; tentative D call: TRBD2 (6 bases). With 5 bases removed from V and 0 bases from J, the gap between germline ends came to 14 bases. CDR3 length: 15 residues. From germline, CDR1 is MNHEY and CDR2 SVGAGI.

This chain connects TRBV18 to TRBJ2-7; TRBD2 matches 8 bases. This CDR3 has 16 amino acids. Germline V gene data show CDR1 as KGHSH and CDR2 as LQKENI. V was pared by 3 bases and J by 0 bases, with 7 bases of the junction left unmatched. The CDR3 is CASSPLGSGASYEQYF. In DNA, the CDR3 is TGTGCCAGCTCACCCCTAGGTAGCGGGGCCTCCTACGAGCAGTACTTC. The variable domain in full, completed from reference TRBV18 and TRBJ2-7, reads NAGVMQNPRHLVRRRGQEARLRCSPMKGHSHVYWYRQLPEEGLKFMVYLQKENIIDESGMPKERFSAEFPKEGPSILRIQQVVRGDSAAYFCASSPLGSGASYEQYFGPGTRLTVT.

This chain joins TRBV11-2 and TRBJ1-3, with 12 bases matching TRBD1. V lost 6 bases, J lost 3 bases, and 3 bases stayed unmatched. The length of the CDR3 is 15 residues. Germline V CDR1 and CDR2: SGHAT, FQNNGV. CDR3 in amino acids: CASRGQGAGGNTIYF. The CDR3 DNA is TGTGCCAGCAGGGGACAGGGGGCAGGTGGAAACACCATATATTTT.

J is TRBJ2-7 and V is TRBV12-2; TRBD2, as called in the table, went unchecked against the DNA. TRBV12-2 is a known pseudogene. This CDR3 is built from 16 residues. The CDR3 DNA reads as TGTGCAAGTCTCGAAAATAGCGGGAGTTGCTCCTACGAGCAGTACTTC. It is translated as CASLENSGSCSYEQYF.

The rearrangement uses TRBV6-5 and TRBJ1-4; D gene ambiguous. From germline, CDR1 is MNHEY and CDR2 SVGAGI. V was cut by 0 bases and J by 8 bases, with 13 bases left in between. This CDR3 spans 15 amino acids. The chain's CDR3 is CASSYSRGRVEKLFF. As DNA, the CDR3 is TGTGCCAGCAGTTACTCCCGGGGTCGAGTAGAAAAACTGTTTTTT.

The J gene is TRBJ2-5, the V gene TRBV2; 10 nucleotides agree with TRBD1. V gave up 1 base and J gave up 4 bases; unmatched junction bases: 9. The V gene's germline CDR1 is SNHLY and CDR2 FYNNEI. The CDR3 runs 17 residues. In nucleotides, the CDR3 is TGTGCCAGCAGTGAAGGTTTCGGGGGACAGGGGATAGAGACCCAGTACTTC. Protein product: CASSEGFGGQGIETQYF.

This chain links TRBV4-3 with TRBJ2-1; the match to TRBD2 covers 8 bases. This CDR3 region has 16 residues. V shed 0 bases and J 8 bases; nucleotides not matched to a gene: 9. Germline V gene lookup returns CDR1 LGHNA and CDR2 YSLEER. The CDR3 bases are TGCGCCAGCAGCCAAGACGGGACTAGAGGAGTCGATGAGCAGTTCTTC. Its protein product is CASSQDGTRGVDEQFF.

The chain has TRBV6-5 and TRBJ1-2; D is unclear. Trimming took 5 bases from V and 3 from J, leaving 16 bases between them. From germline, CDR1 is MNHEY and CDR2 SVGAGI. CDR3 length equals 15 residues. The chain's CDR3 is CASSRRSYRDYGYTF. The CDR3 DNA is TGTGCCAGCAGTCGCCGATCTTACCGGGACTATGGCTACACCTTC.

This clone showed up just a few times. This rearrangement joins TRBV28 to TRBJ1-6; D may be TRBD1 (5 bases). This CDR3 has 14 amino acids. CDR1 is MDHEN and CDR2 is SYDVKM in the germline V gene. V lost 2 bases, J lost 6 bases, and 8 bases lay in between. The DNA for the CDR3 is TGTGCCAGCAGTTTAAGGCAGGGTAATTCACCCCTCCACTTT. Translating gives CASSLRQGNSPLHF.

This sequence joins TRBV6-5 and TRBJ1-6, with TRBD1 matching 11 bases. With 6 bases clipped from V and 7 bases from J, the junction kept 5 bases outside the gene matches. Germline V gene sequence: CDR1 MNHEY, CDR2 SVGAGI. This CDR3 has 15 amino acids. Here the CDR3 reads CASSLGTGGNSPLHF. In DNA, the CDR3 is TGTGCCAGCAGCCTCGGGACAGGGGGGAATTCACCCCTCCACTTT.

This chain connects TRBV6-5 to TRBJ2-7; 8 positions agree with TRBD1. Trimming cost V 4 bases and J 0 bases; bases outside gene matches: 5. Germline lookup yields CDR1 MNHEY and CDR2 SVGAGI. This CDR3 region has 15 residues. The chain's CDR3 is CASSFGQGGSYEQYF. CDR3 DNA sequence: TGTGCCAGCAGTTTTGGACAGGGTGGCTCCTACGAGCAGTACTTC.

The chain employs TRBV11-3 and TRBJ2-7; 7 bases fit TRBD1. This CDR3 has 15 amino acids. Germline V gene lookup returns CDR1 SGHNT and CDR2 YENEEA. Trimming cost V 5 bases and J 3 bases; bases outside gene matches: 10. This chain's CDR3 is CASSPPTGKDYEQYF. The CDR3 nucleotides are TGTGCCAGCAGCCCTCCGACAGGGAAGGACTACGAGCAGTACTTC.

This clone has a handful of counts. The rearrangement joins TRBV18 to TRBJ2-7; 7 bases map to TRBD1. J lost 2 bases, V lost 4 bases, and 5 bases had no gene match. Germline values: CDR1 KGHSH, CDR2 LQKENI. This CDR3 contains 14 residues. CDR3 region: CASSLRDSAYEQYF. In DNA form, the CDR3 reads TGTGCCAGCTCACTACGGGACAGCGCCTACGAGCAGTACTTC.

The CDR3 reads CASSLETLAGPPETQYF. CDR3 nucleotides: TGTGCCAGCAGCTTAGAAACCCTAGCGGGGCCCCCAGAGACCCAGTACTTC. The V and J genes are TRBV7-9 and TRBJ2-5, with 9 bases matching TRBD2. CDR1 SEHNR and CDR2 FQNEAQ come from the germline V gene (reference sequence). The junction had 10 bases not matched to a gene; V was cut back by 1 base and J by 4 bases. This CDR3 has 17 amino acids. Together with reference TRBV7-9 and TRBJ2-5, the CDR3 gives the full variable domain: DTGVSQNPRHKITKRGQNVTFRCDPISEHNRLYWYRQTLGQGPEFLTYFQNEAQLEKSRLLSDRFSAERPKGSFSTLEIQRTEQGDSAMYLCASSLETLAGPPETQYFGPGTRLLVL.

This chain joins TRBV18 and TRBJ2-5; D not resolved. Deletions cut 6 bases from V and 4 bases from J, with 9 bases between. CDR1 and CDR2 from the germline V gene are KGHSH and LQKENI. There are 12 residues in the CDR3. The CDR3, as DNA: TGTGCCAGCTCCAGTGTTCCAGAGACCCAGTACTTC. Its translation: CASSSVPETQYF.

This clone was seen only once. This chain links TRBV4-3 with TRBJ2-7; 7 positions agree with TRBD1. V shed 0 bases, J shed 2 bases, and the junction held 7 bases outside the gene matches. This CDR3 region has 16 residues. Germline V gene sequence: CDR1 LGHNA, CDR2 YSLEER. The CDR3 DNA reads TGCGCCAGCAGCCAAGATTACAGGGGTCTGACCTACGAGCAGTACTTC. Residues: CASSQDYRGLTYEQYF.

This chain's CDR3 is CASGLVQETLLEDYGYTF. The DNA of the CDR3 is TGTGCTAGTGGTTTGGTACAGGAGACCCTCCTCGAGGATTATGGCTACACCTTC. V gene TRBV12-5 combines with J gene TRBJ1-2, with D perhaps TRBD1 (5 bases). V was shortened by 0 bases and J by 5 bases, with 22 bases between the two germline ends. The CDR3 consists of 18 residues. CDR1 LGHNT and CDR2 FRNRAP come from the germline V gene.

The V call is TRBV19, the J call TRBJ2-4; 12 bases fit TRBD2. CDR3 length equals 17 residues. The germline gives CDR1 LNHDA, CDR2 SQIVND (reference sequence). The junction had 5 bases not matched to a gene; V was cut back by 5 bases and J by 0 bases. The CDR3 DNA is TGTGCCAGTAGTCCTAGCGGGAGGGAGCTAGCCAAAAACATTCAGTACTTC. It yields the protein CASSPSGRELAKNIQYF.

This rearrangement joins TRBV7-2 to TRBJ2-2, with D possibly TRBD1 on 5 matching bases. The V gene lost 0 bases and the J gene lost 8 bases, with 7 bases spanning the gap. CDR3 size: 13 residues. Germline V CDR1 and CDR2: SGHTA, FQGNSA. The CDR3 nucleotides are TGTGCCAGCAGCTTAGCGGGGCTGGGGGAGCTGTTTTTT. Translation gives CASSLAGLGELFF.

The genes are TRBV2 and TRBJ2-5, with a weak D call TRBD1 (5 bases). This CDR3 comprises 14 residues. Germline V lookup: CDR1 SNHLY, CDR2 FYNNEI. V shed 7 bases and J shed 2 bases, with 14 bases lying between them. The DNA of the CDR3 is TGTGCCAGCAATATCGGACAAGCACAAGAGACCCAGTACTTC. Its protein product is CASNIGQAQETQYF.

The V and J genes are TRBV11-2 and TRBJ1-2; D is possibly TRBD1 (5 bases). The germline V and J ends were trimmed by 6 bases and 3 bases, with 11 bases remaining between them. The CDR3 length is 13 residues. Germline values: CDR1 SGHAT, CDR2 FQNNGV. This CDR3 reads CASRRGSDYGYTF. CDR3 DNA sequence: TGTGCCAGCAGAAGGGGTAGTGACTATGGCTACACCTTC. The variable domain in full, completed from reference TRBV11-2 and TRBJ1-2, reads EAGVAQSPRYKIIEKRQSVAFWCNPISGHATLYWYQQILGQGPKLLIQFQNNGVVDDSQLPKDRFSAERLKGVDSTLKIQPAKLEDSAVYLCASRRGSDYGYTFGSGTRLTVV.

This chain uses TRBV7-2 with TRBJ2-3; no reliable D call. Germline-derived CDR1 and CDR2 are SGHTA and FQGNSA. With 1 base removed from V and 1 base from J, the gap between germline ends came to 18 bases. The CDR3 contains 18 residues. CDR3 amino acids: CASSLGVELFGGTDTQYF. The CDR3 nucleotides are TGTGCCAGCAGCTTAGGAGTAGAACTGTTCGGAGGCACAGATACGCAGTATTTT.

This chain connects TRBV6-2 or TRBV6-3 to TRBJ1-2, with D tentatively TRBD1 (5 bases). CDR1 and CDR2 (germline): MNHEY, SVGEGT. This CDR3 region has 12 residues. Trimming took off 5 bases at V and 7 bases at J, with 11 bases between the two ends. CDR3 DNA: TGTGCCAGCAGTGGGAGGACAATTGGCTACACCTTC. It translates to CASSGRTIGYTF.

The chain is built from TRBV29-1 and TRBJ2-5; 9 nucleotides match TRBD2. The CDR3 runs 10 residues. The germline CDR1 and CDR2 sequences are SQVTM and ANQGSEA. V was pared by 6 bases and J by 14 bases, with 7 bases of the junction left unmatched. The CDR3 DNA is TGCAGCGTCGGGGAAGCGGGGGGATACTTC. Its protein product is CSVGEAGGYF.

The rearrangement joins TRBV25-1 to TRBJ1-5, with 7 bases identical to TRBD1. J was trimmed by 3 bases and V by 4 bases; bases with no gene match: 3. CDR1 is MGHDK and CDR2 is SYGVNS in the germline V gene. This CDR3 is built from 14 residues. The CDR3 DNA reads TGTGCCAGCAGTGGACAGGGATACAATCAGCCCCAGCATTTT. Translating it yields CASSGQGYNQPQHF.

This chain's CDR3 is CASSLSQIEAFF. CDR3 in DNA: TGTGCCAGCAGCTTATCCCAGATTGAAGCTTTCTTT. The V and J genes are TRBV7-9 and TRBJ1-1; D unclear. CDR1 SEHNR and CDR2 FQNEAQ come from the germline V gene (reference sequence). The CDR3 runs to 12 residues. V shed 2 bases and J shed 7 bases, with 8 bases lying between them. The complete variable domain, with remaining parts taken from reference TRBV7-9 and TRBJ1-1, reads DTGVSQNPRHKITKRGQNVTFRCDPISEHNRLYWYRQTLGQGPEFLTYFQNEAQLEKSRLLSDRFSAERPKGSFSTLEIQRTEQGDSAMYLCASSLSQIEAFFGQGTRLTVV.

This clone was observed a single time. The chain links TRBV27 to TRBJ1-1; D might be TRBD1 (6 bases). Trimming took off 7 bases at V and 2 bases at J, with 11 bases between the two ends. This CDR3 region has 13 residues. The germline V gene encodes CDR1 MNHEY and CDR2 SMNVEV (reference sequence). The CDR3 spells CASNRDTNTEAFF. In DNA form, the CDR3 reads TGTGCCAGCAACCGGGACACCAACACTGAAGCTTTCTTT.

This sequence joins TRBV27 and TRBJ2-1; 12 bases line up with TRBD2. V dropped 6 bases and J dropped 2; count of bases not matched to a gene: 8. The CDR3 loop spans 17 amino acids. Germline CDR1 reads MNHEY; CDR2 reads SMNVEV (reference sequence). The CDR3 nucleotides are TGTGCCAGCAGCCGGACTAGCGGGACGGTAGCCTACAATGAGCAGTTCTTC. This encodes CASSRTSGTVAYNEQFF.

The chain uses TRBV11-2 and TRBJ2-1; 14 bases match TRBD2. Trimming cost V 4 bases and J 4 bases; bases outside gene matches: 12. Germline-derived CDR1 and CDR2 are SGHAT and FQNNGV. There are 19 residues in the CDR3. In DNA, the CDR3 is TGTGCCAGCAGCTCGTTAGGGGGGGGACTAGCGGGAGTATACAATGAGCAGTTCTTC. This sequence encodes CASSSLGGGLAGVYNEQFF.

The gene calls are TRBV7-2 and TRBJ2-1; no clear D gene. Trimming cost V 5 bases and J 6 bases, with 8 bases left between them. There are 12 residues in the CDR3. CDR1 and CDR2 (germline): SGHTA, FQGNSA. The chain's CDR3 is CASSMTRNEQFF. CDR3 in DNA: TGTGCCAGCAGCATGACTCGCAATGAGCAGTTCTTC.

V is TRBV11-3 and J is TRBJ2-2, with a tentative D call TRBD1 (6 bases). This CDR3 region has 15 residues. Trimming stripped 3 bases from V and 2 bases from J, with 10 bases between. Per the germline V gene, CDR1 is SGHNT and CDR2 is YENEEA. The CDR3 region has the DNA TGTGCCAGCAGCTTTGGGACATCAAACACCGGGGAGCTGTTTTTT. Its translation is CASSFGTSNTGELFF.